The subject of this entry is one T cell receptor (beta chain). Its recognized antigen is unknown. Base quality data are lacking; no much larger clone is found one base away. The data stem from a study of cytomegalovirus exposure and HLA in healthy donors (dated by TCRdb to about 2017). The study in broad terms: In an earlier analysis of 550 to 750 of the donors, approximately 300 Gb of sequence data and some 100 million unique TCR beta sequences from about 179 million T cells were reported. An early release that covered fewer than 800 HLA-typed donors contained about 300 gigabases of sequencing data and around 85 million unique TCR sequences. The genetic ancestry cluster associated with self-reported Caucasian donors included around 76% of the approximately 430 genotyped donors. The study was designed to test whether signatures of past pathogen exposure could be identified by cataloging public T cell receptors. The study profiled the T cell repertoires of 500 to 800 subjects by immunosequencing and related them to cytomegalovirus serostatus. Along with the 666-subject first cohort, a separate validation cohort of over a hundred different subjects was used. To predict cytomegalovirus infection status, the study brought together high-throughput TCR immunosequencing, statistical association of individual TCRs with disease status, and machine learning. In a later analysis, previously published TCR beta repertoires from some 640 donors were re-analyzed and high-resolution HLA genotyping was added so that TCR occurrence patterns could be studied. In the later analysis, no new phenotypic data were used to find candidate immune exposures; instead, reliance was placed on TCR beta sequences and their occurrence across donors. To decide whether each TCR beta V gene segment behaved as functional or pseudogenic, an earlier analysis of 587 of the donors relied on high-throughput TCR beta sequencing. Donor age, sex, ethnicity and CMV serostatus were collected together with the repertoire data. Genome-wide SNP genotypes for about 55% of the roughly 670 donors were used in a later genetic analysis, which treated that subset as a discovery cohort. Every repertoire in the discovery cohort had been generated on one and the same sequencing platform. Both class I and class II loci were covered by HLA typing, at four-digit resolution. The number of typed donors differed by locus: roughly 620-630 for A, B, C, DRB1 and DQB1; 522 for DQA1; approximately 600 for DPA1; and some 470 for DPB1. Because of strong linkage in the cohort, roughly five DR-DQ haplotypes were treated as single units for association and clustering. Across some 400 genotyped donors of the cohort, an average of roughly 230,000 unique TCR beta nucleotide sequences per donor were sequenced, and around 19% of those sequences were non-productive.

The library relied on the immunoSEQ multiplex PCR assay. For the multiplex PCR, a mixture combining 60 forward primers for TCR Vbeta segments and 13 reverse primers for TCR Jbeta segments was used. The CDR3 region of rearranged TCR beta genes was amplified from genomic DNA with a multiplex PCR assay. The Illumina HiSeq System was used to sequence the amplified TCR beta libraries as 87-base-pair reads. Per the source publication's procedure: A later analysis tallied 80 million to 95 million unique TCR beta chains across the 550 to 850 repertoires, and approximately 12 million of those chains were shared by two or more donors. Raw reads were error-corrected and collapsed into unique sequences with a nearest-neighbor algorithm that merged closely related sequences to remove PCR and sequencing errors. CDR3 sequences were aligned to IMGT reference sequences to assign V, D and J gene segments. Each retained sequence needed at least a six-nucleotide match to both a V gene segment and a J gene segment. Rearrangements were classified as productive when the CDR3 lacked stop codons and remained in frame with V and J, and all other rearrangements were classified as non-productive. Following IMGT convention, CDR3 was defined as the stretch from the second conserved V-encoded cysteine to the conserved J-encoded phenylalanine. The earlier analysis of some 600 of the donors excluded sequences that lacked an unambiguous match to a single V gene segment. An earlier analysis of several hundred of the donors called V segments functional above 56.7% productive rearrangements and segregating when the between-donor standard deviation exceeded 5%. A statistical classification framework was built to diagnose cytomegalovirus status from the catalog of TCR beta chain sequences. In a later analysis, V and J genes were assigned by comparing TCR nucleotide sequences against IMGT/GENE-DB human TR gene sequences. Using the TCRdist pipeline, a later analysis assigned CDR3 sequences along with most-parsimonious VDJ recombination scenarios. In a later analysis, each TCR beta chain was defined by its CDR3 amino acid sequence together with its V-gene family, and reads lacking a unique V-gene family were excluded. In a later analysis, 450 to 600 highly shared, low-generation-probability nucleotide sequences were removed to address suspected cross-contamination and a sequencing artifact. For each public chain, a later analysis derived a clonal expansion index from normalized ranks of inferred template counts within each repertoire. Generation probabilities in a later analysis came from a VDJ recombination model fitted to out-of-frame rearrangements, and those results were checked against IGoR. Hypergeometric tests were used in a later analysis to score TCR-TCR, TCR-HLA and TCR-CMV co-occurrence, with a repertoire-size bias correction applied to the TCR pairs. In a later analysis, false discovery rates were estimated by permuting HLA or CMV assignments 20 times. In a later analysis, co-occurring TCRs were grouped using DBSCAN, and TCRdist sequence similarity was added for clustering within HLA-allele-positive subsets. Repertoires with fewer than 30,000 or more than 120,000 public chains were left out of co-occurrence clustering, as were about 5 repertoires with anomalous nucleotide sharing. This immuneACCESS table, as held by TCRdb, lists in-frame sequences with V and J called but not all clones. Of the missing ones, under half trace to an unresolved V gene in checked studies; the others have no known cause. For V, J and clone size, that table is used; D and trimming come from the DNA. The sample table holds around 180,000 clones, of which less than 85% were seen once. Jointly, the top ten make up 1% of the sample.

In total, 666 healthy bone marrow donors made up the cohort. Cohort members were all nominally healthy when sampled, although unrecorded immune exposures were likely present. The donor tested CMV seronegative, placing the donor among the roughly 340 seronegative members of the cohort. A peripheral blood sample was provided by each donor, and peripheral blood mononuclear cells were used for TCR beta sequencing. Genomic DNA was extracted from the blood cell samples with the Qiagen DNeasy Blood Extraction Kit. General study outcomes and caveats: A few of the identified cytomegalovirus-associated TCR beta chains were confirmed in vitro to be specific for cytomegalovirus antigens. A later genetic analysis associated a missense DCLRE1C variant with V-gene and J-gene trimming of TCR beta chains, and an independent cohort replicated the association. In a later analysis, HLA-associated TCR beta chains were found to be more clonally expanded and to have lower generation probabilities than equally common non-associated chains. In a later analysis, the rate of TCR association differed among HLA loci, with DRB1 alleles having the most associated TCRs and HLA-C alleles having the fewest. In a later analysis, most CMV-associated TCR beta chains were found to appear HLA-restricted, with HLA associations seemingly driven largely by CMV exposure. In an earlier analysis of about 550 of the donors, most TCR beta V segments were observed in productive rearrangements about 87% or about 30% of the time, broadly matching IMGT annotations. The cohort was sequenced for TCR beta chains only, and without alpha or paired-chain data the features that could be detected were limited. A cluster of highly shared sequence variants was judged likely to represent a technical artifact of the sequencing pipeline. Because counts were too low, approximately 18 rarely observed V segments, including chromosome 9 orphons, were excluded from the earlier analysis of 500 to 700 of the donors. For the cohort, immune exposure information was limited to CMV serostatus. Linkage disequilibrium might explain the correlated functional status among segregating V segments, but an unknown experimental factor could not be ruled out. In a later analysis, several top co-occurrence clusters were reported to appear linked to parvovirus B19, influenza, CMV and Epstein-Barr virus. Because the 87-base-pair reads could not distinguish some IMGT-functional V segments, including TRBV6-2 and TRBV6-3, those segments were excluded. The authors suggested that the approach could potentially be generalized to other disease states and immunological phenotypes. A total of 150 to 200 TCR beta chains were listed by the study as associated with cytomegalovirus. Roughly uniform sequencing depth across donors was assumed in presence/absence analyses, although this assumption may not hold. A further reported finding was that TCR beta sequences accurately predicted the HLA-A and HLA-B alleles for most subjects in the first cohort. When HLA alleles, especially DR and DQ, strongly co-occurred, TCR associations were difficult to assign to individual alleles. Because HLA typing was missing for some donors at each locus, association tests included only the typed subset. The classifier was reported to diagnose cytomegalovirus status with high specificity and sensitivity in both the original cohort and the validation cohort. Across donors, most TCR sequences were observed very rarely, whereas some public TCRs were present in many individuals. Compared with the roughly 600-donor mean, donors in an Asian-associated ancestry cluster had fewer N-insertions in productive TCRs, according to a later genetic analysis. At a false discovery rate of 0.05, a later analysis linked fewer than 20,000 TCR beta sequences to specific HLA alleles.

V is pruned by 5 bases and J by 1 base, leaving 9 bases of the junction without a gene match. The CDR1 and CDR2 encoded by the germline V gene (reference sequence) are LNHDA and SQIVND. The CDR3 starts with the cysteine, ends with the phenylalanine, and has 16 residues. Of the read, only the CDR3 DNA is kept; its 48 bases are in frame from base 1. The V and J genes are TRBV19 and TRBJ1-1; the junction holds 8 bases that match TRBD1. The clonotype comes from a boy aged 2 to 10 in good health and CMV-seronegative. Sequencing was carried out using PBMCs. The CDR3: CASSLVSGTGNTEAFF. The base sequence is TGTGCCAGTAGTCTCGTTAGTGGGACAGGGAACACTGAAGCTTTCTTT.